This record covers a single TCR beta chain. Methods used by the authors: How many nucleated cells were present was estimated from reference gene primer amplification. Profiling relied on immunoSEQ multiplex PCR, and the TCRdb table lists in-frame clones only, not all of them. D and trimming come from the DNA, and the V and J calls and clone size come from that table. Here the sample spans approximately 89,000 clones, about 80% being singletons. This record belongs to a study of blood T cell repertoires in COVID-19. The sequence came from a man between 65 and 79 years old with acute or convalescent COVID-19. Sequencing was carried out using peripheral blood.

The CDR3 coding sequence is TGTGCCAGCAGCTCGACAGGGGCCAATGAAAAACTGTTTTTT. This codes for CASSSTGANEKLFF. The chain recombines TRBV7-8 with TRBJ1-4; the match to TRBD1 covers 8 bases. Germline V gene data show CDR1 as SGHVS and CDR2 as FQNEAQ. Trimming took 4 bases from V and 5 from J; bases not matched to a gene: 3. This CDR3 comprises 14 residues.